This T cell receptor beta chain is from a study of post-analysis software for immune sequencing data. Study-level information: Progressive-relapsing, secondary progressive and relapsing-remitting multiple sclerosis were among the disease courses included. Overall study results and limits: Those samples that were prepared in the same batch co-clustered strongly by F measure. A significant reduction in normalized Chao1 diversity was observed in multiple sclerosis patients versus controls.

To note about this clonotype: Its antigen is not identified.

Each TCR beta cDNA library carried unique molecular identifiers. TCRdb redid the calling of the PCR reads with MiXCR, one entry per CDR3 protein. The table has about 820,000 distinct CDR3 sequences, around 53% seen once. Specimen: blood. This clonotype was sampled from a girl aged 5-17 years with multiple sclerosis.

The CDR3 region has the DNA TGTGCCAGCAGCCGTCTGCGCGTCGAGCAGTACTTC. Its protein product is CASSRLRVEQYF. The chain couples TRBV12-3 or TRBV12-4 to TRBJ2-5; no firm D call. The J call may not be correct, given that the DNA end is closer to TRBJ2-7. The length of the CDR3 is 12 residues.